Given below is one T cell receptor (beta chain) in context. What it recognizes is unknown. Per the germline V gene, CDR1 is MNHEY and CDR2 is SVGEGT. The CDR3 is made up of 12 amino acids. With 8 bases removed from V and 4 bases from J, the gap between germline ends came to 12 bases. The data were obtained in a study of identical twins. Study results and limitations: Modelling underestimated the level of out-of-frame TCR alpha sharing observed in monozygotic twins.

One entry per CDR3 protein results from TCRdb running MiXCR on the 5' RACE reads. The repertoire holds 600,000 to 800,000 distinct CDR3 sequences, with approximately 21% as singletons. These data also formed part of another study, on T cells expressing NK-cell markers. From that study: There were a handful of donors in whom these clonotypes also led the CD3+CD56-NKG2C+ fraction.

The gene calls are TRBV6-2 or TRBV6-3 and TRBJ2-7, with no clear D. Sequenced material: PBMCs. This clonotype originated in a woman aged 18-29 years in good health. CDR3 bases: TGTGCCAGCGGTTTGCGGATATACGAGCAGTACTTC. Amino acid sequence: CASGLRIYEQYF.